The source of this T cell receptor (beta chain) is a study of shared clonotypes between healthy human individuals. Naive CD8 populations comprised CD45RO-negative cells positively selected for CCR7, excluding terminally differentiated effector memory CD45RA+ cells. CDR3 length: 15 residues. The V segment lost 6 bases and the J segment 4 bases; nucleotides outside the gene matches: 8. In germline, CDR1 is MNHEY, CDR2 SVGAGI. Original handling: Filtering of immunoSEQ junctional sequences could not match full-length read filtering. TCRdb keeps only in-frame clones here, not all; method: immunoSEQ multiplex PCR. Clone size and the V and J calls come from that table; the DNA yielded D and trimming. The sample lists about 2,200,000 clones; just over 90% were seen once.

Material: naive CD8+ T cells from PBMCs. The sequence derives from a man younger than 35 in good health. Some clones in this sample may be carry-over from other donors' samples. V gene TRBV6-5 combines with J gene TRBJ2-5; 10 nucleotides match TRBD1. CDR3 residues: CASRHRTGGIETQYF. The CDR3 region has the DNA TGTGCCAGCAGACACAGGACAGGGGGGATAGAGACCCAGTACTTC.